Listed below are T cell receptor beta chains from one sample, sequenced in a study of T cell changes during pregnancy in multiple sclerosis. Measured with immunoSEQ multiplex PCR; TCRdb has only the in-frame clones, and not every one. The sample includes over 45,000 clones, approximately 92% seen only once; the top ten take around 2%. The input for sequencing was peripheral blood, taken in the third trimester of pregnancy. These TCRs come from a female donor with multiple sclerosis, enrolled in a pregnancy study. Each CDR3 is given with its conserved first and last residue. A D gene is named only where the DNA matches it firmly. Clone size is given for some rows only: seen once, a few or many times, or a class if the clone is expanded.

J | V | D | size | CDR3 | DNA
TRBJ1-5 | TRBV19 | NA | once | CASSLGGKAQPQHF | TGTGCCAGTAGTCTAGGAGGGAAGGCGCAGCCCCAGCATTTT
TRBJ2-6 | TRBV29-1 | NA | NA | CSVAVSGANVLTF | TGCAGCGTTGCTGTCTCTGGGGCCAACGTCCTGACTTTC
TRBJ1-2 | TRBV4-2 | NA | NA | CASSQDKGLYDYGYTF | TGTGCCAGCAGCCAAGATAAGGGGTTATACGACTATGGCTACACCTTC
TRBJ2-7 | TRBV11-2 | TRBD2 | NA | CASSSGLAYEQYF | TGTGCCAGCAGCTCGGGACTAGCGTACGAGCAGTACTTC
TRBJ2-7 | TRBV4-1 | TRBD2 | once | CASSLQSLAGVKEQYF | TGCGCCAGCAGCCTCCAAAGCCTAGCGGGAGTGAAAGAGCAGTACTTC
TRBJ2-2 | TRBV6-1 | TRBD1 | NA | CASENRGRRAGELFF | TGTGCCAGCGAAAACAGGGGGCGACGGGCCGGGGAGCTGTTTTTT
TRBJ2-3 | TRBV7-2 | NA | NA | CASSFKGGPSTDTQYF | TGTGCCAGCAGCTTTAAAGGGGGACCTAGCACAGATACGCAGTATTTT
TRBJ2-7 | TRBV28 | TRBD1 | NA | CASSGGQGSTWYEQYF | TGTGCCAGCAGTGGGGGACAGGGGAGTACTTGGTACGAGCAGTACTTC
TRBJ1-2 | TRBV15 | TRBD1 | few | CATSRDAGGYDYGYTF | TGTGCCACCAGCAGAGATGCAGGGGGCTACGACTATGGCTACACCTTC
TRBJ2-1 | TRBV4-3 | TRBD2 | NA | CASSQGLAENNEQFF | TGCGCCAGCAGCCAAGGCCTAGCGGAAAACAATGAGCAGTTCTTC
TRBJ2-7 | TRBV15 | NA | NA | CATSSPSALIYEQYF | TGTGCCACCAGCAGTCCTAGCGCACTGATTTACGAGCAGTACTTC
TRBJ2-7 | TRBV28 | NA | NA | CASTPGASGIPEQYF | TGTGCCAGCACCCCAGGGGCTAGCGGAATTCCCGAGCAGTACTTC
TRBJ2-1 | TRBV9 | NA | once | CASSVGPSRPSYNEQFF | TGTGCCAGCAGCGTTGGCCCCTCTAGACCATCCTACAATGAGCAGTTCTTC
TRBJ2-3 | TRBV28 | TRBD1 | medium-sized | CASTGTGESDTQYF | TGTGCCAGCACCGGGACAGGGGAATCAGATACGCAGTATTTT
TRBJ1-2 | TRBV6-5 | NA | NA | CASSYSAGTNYGYTF | TGTGCCAGCAGTTATTCAGCAGGAACGAACTATGGCTACACCTTC
TRBJ2-7 | TRBV5-6 | TRBD1 | NA | CASSIDREIYEQYF | TGTGCCAGCAGCATCGACAGGGAAATCTACGAGCAGTACTTC
TRBJ2-1 | TRBV11-2 | TRBD2 | NA | CASSLAGGFRGDEQFF | TGTGCCAGCAGTCTAGCGGGAGGGTTTCGAGGGGATGAGCAGTTCTTC
TRBJ1-1 | TRBV19 | TRBD1 | NA | CASSPTGRTEAFF | TGTGCCAGTAGCCCGACAGGGCGGACTGAAGCTTTCTTT
TRBJ2-5 | TRBV13 | TRBD2 | once | CASSPGGRETQYF | TGTGCCAGCAGCCCGGGGGGGAGGGAGACCCAGTACTTC
TRBJ1-1 | TRBV6-6 | TRBD1 | NA | CASTSNLQGVYTEAFF | TGTGCCAGCACCTCAAACTTACAGGGGGTTTACACTGAAGCTTTCTTT
TRBJ2-4 | TRBV5-1 | TRBD1 | NA | CASSLSQGAKNIQYF | TGCGCCAGCAGCTTGTCGCAGGGGGCGAAAAACATTCAGTACTTC
TRBJ2-3 | TRBV4-2 | TRBD2 | NA | CASSQDPREGLADTQYF | TGTGCCAGCAGCCAAGACCCCAGGGAGGGTTTAGCAGATACGCAGTATTTT
TRBJ2-2 | TRBV7-9 | NA | NA | CASRIVAGNTGELFF | TGTGCCAGCAGAATAGTGGCAGGGAACACCGGGGAGCTGTTTTTT
TRBJ1-5 | TRBV7-8 | TRBD1 | NA | CASSADRGIYQPQHF | TGTGCCAGCAGCGCGGACAGGGGGATTTATCAGCCCCAGCATTTT
TRBJ2-7 | TRBV7-6 | TRBD2 | NA | CASSSGTSGRAGEQYF | TGTGCCAGCAGCTCAGGGACTAGCGGGAGGGCGGGCGAGCAGTACTTC
TRBJ2-1 | TRBV7-9 | TRBD2 | NA | CASSLRTSGSFDEQFF | TGTGCCAGCAGCCTAAGGACTAGCGGGAGCTTCGATGAGCAGTTCTTC
TRBJ2-3 | TRBV10-3 | TRBD2 | NA | CAISDQSGTSGRADTQYF | TGTGCCATCAGTGATCAGAGCGGGACTAGCGGGAGGGCAGATACGCAGTATTTT
TRBJ1-2 | TRBV19 | TRBD1 | NA | CASTPPGTGAYGYTF | TGTGCCAGTACCCCCCCAGGGACAGGGGCCTATGGCTACACCTTC
TRBJ2-3 | TRBV2 | NA | NA | CASSYAVYRELDTQYF | TGTGCCAGCAGTTACGCCGTATACAGGGAGTTAGATACGCAGTATTTT
TRBJ2-7 | TRBV14 | TRBD2 | NA | CASSWTSGNSYEQYF | TGTGCCAGCAGCTGGACTAGCGGGAACTCCTACGAGCAGTACTTC
TRBJ1-5 | TRBV7-2 | TRBD1 | NA | CASSLSQGVRQPQHF | TGTGCCAGCAGCTTAAGCCAGGGGGTACGTCAGCCCCAGCATTTT
TRBJ2-2 | TRBV29-1 | TRBD2 | NA | CSVGLAGVGGELFF | TGCAGCGTGGGACTAGCGGGAGTAGGCGGGGAGCTGTTTTTT
TRBJ2-6 | TRBV18 | TRBD1 | NA | CASSPTGGGSGANVLTF | TGTGCCAGCTCACCAACAGGGGGCGGCTCTGGGGCCAACGTCCTGACTTTC
TRBJ1-2 | TRBV4-1 | TRBD1 | NA | CASSQDREQGAIYGYTF | TGCGCCAGCAGCCAAGATAGGGAACAGGGGGCTATCTATGGCTACACCTTC
TRBJ2-7 | TRBV25-1 | NA | NA | CASSDQGRSSYEQYF | TGTGCCAGCAGTGACCAGGGCCGGAGCTCCTACGAGCAGTACTTC
TRBJ1-1 | TRBV28 | NA | NA | CASSLSRVSATEAFF | TGTGCCAGCAGTTTATCCCGGGTATCCGCCACTGAAGCTTTCTTT
TRBJ1-2 | TRBV2 | NA | NA | CATAGNYGYTF | TGTGCCACCGCGGGAAACTATGGCTACACCTTC
TRBJ2-4 | TRBV9 | NA | NA | CASSVSGEPKNIQYF | TGTGCCAGCAGCGTTTCAGGGGAGCCCAAAAACATTCAGTACTTC
TRBJ2-1 | TRBV7-9 | TRBD1 | NA | CASSLGLGQGQGEQFF | TGTGCCAGCAGCTTAGGGTTAGGACAGGGTCAAGGTGAGCAGTTCTTC
TRBJ1-2 | TRBV5-5 | NA | NA | CASSWDTLPYGYTF | TGTGCCAGCAGTTGGGACACCCTTCCCTATGGCTACACCTTC
TRBJ1-1 | TRBV5-1 | NA | NA | CASSENAVATEAFF | TGCGCCAGCAGCGAAAACGCGGTCGCCACTGAAGCTTTCTTT
TRBJ2-3 | TRBV6-4 | TRBD2 | NA | CASSEKAGGADTQYF | TGTGCCAGCAGTGAGAAGGCGGGAGGGGCAGATACGCAGTATTTT
TRBJ2-3 | TRBV9 | NA | NA | CASSGRGGLTDTQYF | TGTGCCAGCAGCGGGCGGGGCGGTCTCACAGATACGCAGTATTTT
TRBJ2-7 | TRBV6-6 | NA | NA | CASRKSTGNEQYF | TGTGCCAGCAGGAAATCCACAGGAAACGAGCAGTACTTC
TRBJ2-3 | TRBV4-2 | TRBD2 | once | CASSQLAGEGTDTQYF | TGTGCCAGCAGCCAGCTAGCGGGAGAGGGGACAGATACGCAGTATTTT
TRBJ2-5 | TRBV7-9 | NA | NA | CASANGGGVQETQYF | TGTGCCAGCGCCAACGGAGGTGGGGTGCAAGAGACCCAGTACTTC
TRBJ2-2 | TRBV4-2 | NA | NA | CASSQEGSGNTGELFF | TGTGCCAGCAGCCAAGAGGGAAGCGGAAACACCGGGGAGCTGTTTTTT
TRBJ2-1 | TRBV2 | NA | once | CASSEFGTHSYNEQFF | TGTGCCAGCAGTGAATTTGGGACTCACTCCTACAATGAGCAGTTCTTC
TRBJ2-1 | TRBV10-3 | TRBD2 | NA | CASRKAGTTGKQFF | TGTGCCAGCCGAAAAGCGGGGACCACCGGAAAGCAGTTCTTC